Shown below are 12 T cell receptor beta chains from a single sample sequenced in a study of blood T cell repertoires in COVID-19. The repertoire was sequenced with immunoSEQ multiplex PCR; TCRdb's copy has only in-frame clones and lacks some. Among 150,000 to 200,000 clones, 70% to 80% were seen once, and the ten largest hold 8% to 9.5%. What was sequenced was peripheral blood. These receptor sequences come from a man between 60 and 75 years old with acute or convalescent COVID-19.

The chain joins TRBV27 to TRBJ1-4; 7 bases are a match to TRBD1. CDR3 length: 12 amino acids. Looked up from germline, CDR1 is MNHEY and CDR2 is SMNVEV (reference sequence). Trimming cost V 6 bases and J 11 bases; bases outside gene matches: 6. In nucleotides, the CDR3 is TGTGCCAGCAGCGTAGACAGGGCGAAACTGTTTTTT. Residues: CASSVDRAKLFF.

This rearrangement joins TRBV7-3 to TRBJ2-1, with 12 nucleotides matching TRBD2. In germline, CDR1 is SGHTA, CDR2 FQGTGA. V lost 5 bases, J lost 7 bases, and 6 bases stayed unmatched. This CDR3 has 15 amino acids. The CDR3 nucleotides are TGTGCCAGCAGCCCCACTAGCGGGGGGACGAATGAGCAGTTCTTC. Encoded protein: CASSPTSGGTNEQFF.

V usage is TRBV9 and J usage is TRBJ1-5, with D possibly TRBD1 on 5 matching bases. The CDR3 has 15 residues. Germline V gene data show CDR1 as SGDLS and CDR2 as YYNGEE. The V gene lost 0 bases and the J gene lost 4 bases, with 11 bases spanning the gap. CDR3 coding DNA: TGTGCCAGCAGCGTAGATCCGGCAGGGAATCAGCCCCAGCATTTT. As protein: CASSVDPAGNQPQHF.

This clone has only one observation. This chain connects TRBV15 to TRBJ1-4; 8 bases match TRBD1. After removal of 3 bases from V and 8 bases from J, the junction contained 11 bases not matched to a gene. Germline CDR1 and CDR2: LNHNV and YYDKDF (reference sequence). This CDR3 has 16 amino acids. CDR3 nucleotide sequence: TGTGCCACCAGCAGTGGCCGGACAGGGAAAGTGGAAAAACTGTTTTTT. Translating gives CATSSGRTGKVEKLFF.

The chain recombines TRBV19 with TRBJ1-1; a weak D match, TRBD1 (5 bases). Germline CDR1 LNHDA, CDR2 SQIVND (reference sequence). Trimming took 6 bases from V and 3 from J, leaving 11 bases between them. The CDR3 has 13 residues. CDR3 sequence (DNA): TGTGCCAGTAGAGTGGGGGGGTACACTGAAGCTTTCTTT. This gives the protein CASRVGGYTEAFF.

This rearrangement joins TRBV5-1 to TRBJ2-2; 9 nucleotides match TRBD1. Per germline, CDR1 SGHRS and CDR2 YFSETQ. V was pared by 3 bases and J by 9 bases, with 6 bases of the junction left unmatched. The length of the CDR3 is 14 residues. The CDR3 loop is CASSSGTGSRELFF. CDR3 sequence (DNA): TGCGCCAGCAGCTCCGGGACAGGGAGCCGGGAGCTGTTTTTT.

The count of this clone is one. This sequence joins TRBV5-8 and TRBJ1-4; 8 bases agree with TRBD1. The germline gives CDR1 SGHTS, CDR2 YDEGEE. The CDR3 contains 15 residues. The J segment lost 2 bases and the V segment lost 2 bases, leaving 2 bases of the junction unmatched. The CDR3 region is CASSLGQGTNEKLFF. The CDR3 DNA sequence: TGTGCCAGCAGCTTAGGACAGGGCACTAATGAAAAACTGTTTTTT.

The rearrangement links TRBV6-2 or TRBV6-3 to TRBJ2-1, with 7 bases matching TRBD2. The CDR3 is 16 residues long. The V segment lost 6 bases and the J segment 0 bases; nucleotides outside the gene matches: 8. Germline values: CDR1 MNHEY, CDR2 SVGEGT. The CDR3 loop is CASSPPTSNSYNEQFF. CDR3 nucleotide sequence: TGTGCCAGCAGCCCTCCGACTAGCAACTCCTACAATGAGCAGTTCTTC.

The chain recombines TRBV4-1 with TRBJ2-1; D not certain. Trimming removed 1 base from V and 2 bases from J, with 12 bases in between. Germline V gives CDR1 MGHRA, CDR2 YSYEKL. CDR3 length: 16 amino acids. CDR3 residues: CASSQVNLVAYNEQFF. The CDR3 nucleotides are TGCGCCAGCAGCCAAGTAAACCTAGTGGCCTACAATGAGCAGTTCTTC.

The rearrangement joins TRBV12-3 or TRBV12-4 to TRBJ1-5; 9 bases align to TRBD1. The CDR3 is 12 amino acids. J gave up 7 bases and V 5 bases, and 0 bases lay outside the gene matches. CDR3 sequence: CASSGQGQPQHF. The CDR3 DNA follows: TGTGCCAGCAGTGGACAGGGGCAGCCCCAGCATTTT.

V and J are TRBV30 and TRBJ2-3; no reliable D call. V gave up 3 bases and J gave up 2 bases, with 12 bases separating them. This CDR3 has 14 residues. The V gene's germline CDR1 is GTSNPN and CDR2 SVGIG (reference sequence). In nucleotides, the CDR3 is TGTGCCTGGAGCGTAACATTCTTCACAGATACGCAGTATTTT. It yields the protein CAWSVTFFTDTQYF.

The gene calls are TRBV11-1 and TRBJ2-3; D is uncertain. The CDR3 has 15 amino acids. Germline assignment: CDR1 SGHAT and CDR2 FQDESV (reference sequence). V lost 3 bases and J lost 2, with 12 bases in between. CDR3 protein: CASSLSVPYTDTQYF. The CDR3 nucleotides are TGTGCCAGCAGCTTGTCGGTCCCGTACACAGATACGCAGTATTTT. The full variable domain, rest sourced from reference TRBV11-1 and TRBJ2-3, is EAEVAQSPRYKITEKSQAVAFWCDPISGHATLYWYRQILGQGPELLVQFQDESVVDDSQLPKDRFSAERLKGVDSTLKIQPAELGDSAMYLCASSLSVPYTDTQYFGPGTRLTVL.